This T cell receptor (beta chain) is from a study of T cell clonotyping in hematopoietic cell transplantation. About this clone: No antigen is known for it.

Findings and limits, study-wide: Without cell sorting, CD4 versus CD8 contributions remain unresolved. Broader posttransplant TCR repertoire diversity was predicted by graft donor and pretransplant recipient Inverse Simpson Index values.

Using immunoSEQ multiplex PCR, the repertoire was profiled, and TCRdb retains in-frame clones only, with some absent. This sample has 15,000 to 20,000 clones, with around 85% found just once. CDR3 length: 16 amino acids. V lost 2 bases to trimming and J lost 2 bases, with 13 bases between them. The V gene's germline CDR1 is SGHVS and CDR2 FQNEAQ. The chain employs TRBV7-8 and TRBJ1-5; no reliable D call. This TCR was recovered from a woman aged 40 to 50 in good health. Some clones in this sample may be carry-over from other donors' samples. The sequenced sample consisted of peripheral blood mononuclear cells. The CDR3 sequence: CASSLMGVGGNQPQHF. CDR3 DNA sequence: TGTGCCAGCAGCTTAATGGGTGTGGGCGGCAATCAGCCCCAGCATTTT.